Listed below are T cell receptor beta chains from one sample, sequenced in a study of blood T cells in healthy people across ages. TCRdb redid the calling of the 5' RACE reads with MiXCR, one entry per CDR3 protein. The sample carries about 580,000 distinct CDR3 sequences, around half recorded once. What was sequenced was blood. Source of these receptors: a man older than 75 in good health. CDR3s include the opening cysteine and the closing phenylalanine or tryptophan. The D gene is left open where the match is weak. The listing skips clone size in some rows; elsewhere it reads once, few, many or a size class.

TRBJ2-5	.	TRBV6-1	.	16	TGTGCCAGCAGTGAAGGACAGGGAGGCTCCGCTCTACGGAAGTACTTC	CASSEGQGGSALRKYF
TRBJ2-1	TRBD1	TRBV3-1	few	14	TGTGCCAGCAGCTACAGGGGGATTTACAATGAGCAGTTCTTC	CASSYRGIYNEQFF
TRBJ2-5	.	TRBV20-1	few	13	TGCAGTGCTAGAGCGTTCAGGCAAGAGACCCAGTACTTC	CSARAFRQETQYF
TRBJ2-7	TRBD1	TRBV5-1	.	16	TGCGCCAGCAGCTTGGCCCCGGGACAGGTTAGCTACGAGCAGTACTTC	CASSLAPGQVSYEQYF
TRBJ1-2	.	TRBV29-1	.	12	TGCAGCGTCCAGGACAGCGCCGCTGGCTACACCTTC	CSVQDSAAGYTF
TRBJ2-7	.	TRBV5-1	few	16	TGCGCCAGCAGCTTGGCCGGACTACCACCGGGGTACGAGCAGTACTTC	CASSLAGLPPGYEQYF
TRBJ1-4	.	TRBV3-1	.	12	TGTGCCAGCAGCCAAGATGAAGAAAAACTGTTTTTT	CASSQDEEKLFF
TRBJ2-1	TRBD2	TRBV29-1	few	13	TGCAGCGTTACTAGCGGGAGTTTGTATGAGCAGTTCTTC	CSVTSGSLYEQFF
TRBJ1-5	.	TRBV15	.	14	TGTGCCACCAGCAGAACCAGTAGCAATCAGCCCCAGCATTTT	CATSRTSSNQPQHF
TRBJ2-5	.	TRBV20-1	.	11	TGCAGTGCGTCAGGGAAAGAGACCCAGTACTTC	CSASGKETQYF
TRBJ2-5	TRBD1	TRBV29-1	.	12	TGCAGCGTTGGACAGGGGTTTGCTGAGCAGTACTTC	CSVGQGFAEQYF
TRBJ2-1	.	TRBV7-2	few	13	TGTGCCAGCAGCTTAGAGGCGGGGAATGAGCAGTTCTTC	CASSLEAGNEQFF
TRBJ1-5	.	TRBV28	few	16	TGTGCCAGCAGTTTAACCCAGTTCCTTAGCAATCAGCCCCAGCATTTT	CASSLTQFLSNQPQHF
TRBJ2-1	TRBD1	TRBV7-2	few	15	TGTGCCAGCAGCCTCCGCGACAGGGGGTCCAATGAGCAGTTCTTC	CASSLRDRGSNEQFF
TRBJ2-7	TRBD1	TRBV2	.	13	TGTGCCAGCACCCGGACAGGGGGAGGCGAGCAGTACTTC	CASTRTGGGEQYF
TRBJ2-5	TRBD2	TRBV7-2	.	16	TGTGCCAGCAGCTTAGTGCCTAGCGGGGAGCGTAAGACCCAGTACTTC	CASSLVPSGERKTQYF
TRBJ2-7	.	TRBV5-1	.	16	TGCGCCAGCAGCTTAAGATCGGGGACCTCCTACAATGAGCAGTACTTC	CASSLRSGTSYNEQYF
TRBJ1-2	TRBD1	TRBV2	.	14	TGTGCCAGCAGTGGATCGGCAGGGGGTGGTGGCTACACCTTC	CASSGSAGGGGYTF
TRBJ2-2	.	TRBV6-5	.	16	TGTGCCAGCAGGGCCGGGTCCAGCGGGAACACCGGGGAGCTGTTTTTT	CASRAGSSGNTGELFF
TRBJ2-1	.	TRBV12-5	.	17	TGTGCTAGTGGTTTGACCTTTGATTTAAGCTCCTACAATGAGCAGTTCTTC	CASGLTFDLSSYNEQFF
TRBJ2-4	.	TRBV27	.	13	TGTGCCAGCAGTGGAGGGACCGGGGGCATTCAGTACTTC	CASSGGTGGIQYF
TRBJ2-1	TRBD2	TRBV20-1	few	14	TGCAGTGCCATTAGCGGGAGTGGGGCATGGGAGCAGTTCTTC	CSAISGSGAWEQFF
TRBJ1-6	TRBD1	TRBV12-3/TRBV12-4	once	14	TGTGCCAGCAGCCTCGGACAGGGAAGTACACCCCTCCACTTT	CASSLGQGSTPLHF
TRBJ2-3	.	TRBV24-1	.	15	TGTGCCACCAGTGACCCCGCGGTCAGCACAGATACGCAGTATTTT	CATSDPAVSTDTQYF
TRBJ2-1	TRBD1	TRBV6-2/TRBV6-3	few	16	TGTGCCAGCAGTCCCGGAGGTCAGGGGGCCTACAATGAGCAGTTCTTC	CASSPGGQGAYNEQFF
TRBJ2-7	TRBD1	TRBV12-3/TRBV12-4	.	15	TGTGCCAGCACCCTGGGCGCAGGGGGCTCCTACGAGCAGTACTTC	CASTLGAGGSYEQYF
TRBJ2-2	TRBD2	TRBV7-8	.	16	TGTGCCAGCAGCTTACTTGCGGGGGGCTACACCGGGGAGCTGTTTTTT	CASSLLAGGYTGELFF
TRBJ2-7	TRBD2	TRBV11-2	.	14	TGTGCCAGCAGCTTAGGGGGCCTAGCGGGAGAAGAGTACTTC	CASSLGGLAGEEYF
TRBJ1-5	TRBD1	TRBV5-1	few	16	TGCGCCAGCAGTCCCACAACAGGGGGCATCAATCAGCCCCAGCATTTT	CASSPTTGGINQPQHF
TRBJ2-3	TRBD1	TRBV6-5	many	15	TGTGCCAGCAGTCTGGGACAGGGGGTAAAGTATACGCAGTATTTT	CASSLGQGVKYTQYF
TRBJ2-1	TRBD2	TRBV7-3	few	16	TGTGCCAGCAGCGGGCCCCCGGGGGGTTCCTACAATGAGCAGTTCTTC	CASSGPPGGSYNEQFF
TRBJ2-6	.	TRBV5-1	.	16	TGCGCCAGCAGGGACAGCCTCGGCTCTGGGGCCAACGTCCTGACTTTC	CASRDSLGSGANVLTF
TRBJ2-1	TRBD2	TRBV6-2/TRBV6-3	few	17	TGTGCCAGCAGTTACCGGGGGCGGACTAGCGGGGGAAATGAGCAGTTCTTC	CASSYRGRTSGGNEQFF
TRBJ1-4	TRBD1	TRBV6-1	.	16	TGTGCCAGCAGTGAAGTCAGGGGGCCTCCCTTCGAAAAACTGTTTTTT	CASSEVRGPPFEKLFF
TRBJ2-3	.	TRBV6-5	many	14	TGTGCCAGCAGTTACGGTGCGAAGACAGATACGCAGTATTTT	CASSYGAKTDTQYF
TRBJ2-1	TRBD2	TRBV6-5	many	15	TGTGCCAGCAGTCCTAGGGGACTAGCGAACAATGAGCAGTTCTTC	CASSPRGLANNEQFF
TRBJ2-2	TRBD1	TRBV3-1	.	16	TGTGCCAGCAGAAGGTCAGGGGGCACGAACACCGGGGAGCTGTTTTTT	CASRRSGGTNTGELFF
TRBJ2-7	TRBD1	TRBV5-1	.	14	TGCGCCAGCAGCCCCGACAGGGGCGTCTACGAGCAGTACTTC	CASSPDRGVYEQYF
TRBJ2-7	TRBD1	TRBV9	.	15	TGTGCCAGCAGCCCCCGGGACAGGGCCATGGGCGAGCAGTACTTC	CASSPRDRAMGEQYF
TRBJ2-7	.	TRBV10-3	.	12	TGTGCCATCAGGGATACCTCCTACGAGCAGTACTTC	CAIRDTSYEQYF
TRBJ1-5	.	TRBV7-2	.	14	TGTGCCAGCAGTCGTGAAGAGGCGAGTCAGCCCCAGCATTTT	CASSREEASQPQHF
TRBJ1-1	.	TRBV7-3	once	14	TGTGCCAGCAGCTTAATGGGCGAAAACACTGAAGCTTTCTTT	CASSLMGENTEAFF
TRBJ2-1	TRBD2	TRBV11-3	.	16	TGTGCCAGCAGCTCCGGGACTAGCGGATCCTACGATGAGCAGTTCTTC	CASSSGTSGSYDEQFF
TRBJ2-2	TRBD2	TRBV6-2/TRBV6-3	.	17	TGTGCCAGCAGTTTCCTAGCGGGAGGGCCTGACACCGGGGAGCTGTTTTTT	CASSFLAGGPDTGELFF
TRBJ2-3	.	TRBV3-1	.	15	TGTGCCAGCAGCCAAGCGGGAGTCGGCACAGATACGCAGTATTTT	CASSQAGVGTDTQYF
TRBJ2-1	TRBD2	TRBV7-2	few	15	TGTGCCAGCAGCTTAGAGGGACTAGCGAACAATGAGCAGTTCTTC	CASSLEGLANNEQFF
TRBJ2-1	TRBD2	TRBV11-2	.	15	TGTGCCAGCAGCATGGCGGGAGGAGTATACAATGAGCAGTTCTTC	CASSMAGGVYNEQFF
TRBJ1-2	.	TRBV12-3/TRBV12-4	.	12	TGTGCCAGCAGTTTCTGGGGTTATGGCTACACCTTC	CASSFWGYGYTF
TRBJ2-7	.	TRBV7-9	few	16	TGTGCCAGCACCACGGGATTGGGACCCGGGCACTACGAGCAGTACTTC	CASTTGLGPGHYEQYF
TRBJ2-1	TRBD2	TRBV7-9	.	18	TGTGCCAGCAGCTTCCTAGGACTAGCGGGAGGGGTCTACAATGAGCAGTTCTTC	CASSFLGLAGGVYNEQFF
TRBJ2-3	TRBD1	TRBV7-2	.	15	TGTGCCAGCAGCTTACAACAGGGGTACACAGATACGCAGTATTTT	CASSLQQGYTDTQYF
TRBJ2-1	.	TRBV7-9	few	14	TGTGCCAGCAGCTCACAAGGAATTCCCAATGAGCAGTTCTTC	CASSSQGIPNEQFF
TRBJ1-1	.	TRBV7-9	few	13	TGTGCCAGCAGCTTTGGGGTAGACACTGAAGCTTTCTTT	CASSFGVDTEAFF